The rows below give T cell receptor beta chains drawn from one sample of a study of shared clonotypes between healthy human individuals. The protocol was immunoSEQ multiplex PCR, while the TCRdb copy is restricted to in-frame clones and leaves out a portion. The sample has some 1 million clones; approximately 76% are singletons. Material: memory CD4+ T cells sorted from blood. The receptors were sampled from a man aged 18-30 years in good health. CDR3s include the opening cysteine and the closing phenylalanine or tryptophan. D genes are given only for firm matches. Not all rows give a size; the values are once, few, many and, for expanded clones, a class.

TRBD1,.,TRBV19,TRBJ1-1,CASNEQGVRTEAFF,TGTGCCAGTAACGAGCAGGGGGTTCGGACTGAAGCTTTCTTT
.,.,TRBV30,TRBJ1-3,CAFTGVSGNTIYF,TGTGCCTTTACGGGGGTATCTGGAAACACCATATATTTT
.,once,TRBV27,TRBJ1-2,CASSLAGTPSYGYTF,TGTGCCAGCAGTTTAGCAGGGACCCCCTCATATGGCTACACCTTC
TRBD1,.,TRBV5-1,TRBJ1-6,CASSLAGTGGDSPLHF,TGCGCCAGCAGCTTGGCCGGGACAGGGGGCGATTCACCCCTCCACTTT
TRBD2,.,TRBV30,TRBJ2-3,CAWTLGGWDTQYF,TGTGCCTGGACTCTGGGGGGGTGGGATACGCAGTATTTT
.,.,TRBV5-1,TRBJ1-4,CASRMRGETNEKLFF,TGCGCCAGCAGAATGAGGGGTGAAACTAATGAAAAACTGTTTTTT
.,.,TRBV6-1,TRBJ2-1,CASSDELRGASYNEQFF,TGTGCCAGCAGTGACGAATTGAGGGGGGCGAGCTACAATGAGCAGTTCTTC
TRBD1,once,TRBV6-1,TRBJ2-7,CASSGQGIYEQYF,TGTGCCAGCAGTGGACAGGGTATCTACGAGCAGTACTTC
TRBD2,.,TRBV4-3,TRBJ2-7,CASSQDRAGAYEQYF,TGCGCCAGCAGCCAAGATCGAGCGGGAGCCTACGAGCAGTACTTC
.,once,TRBV28,TRBJ1-3,CASSLDGAGNTIYF,TGTGCCAGCAGCCTCGACGGGGCTGGAAACACCATATATTTT
TRBD2,.,TRBV11-2,TRBJ2-5,CASSPLSGGLETQYF,TGTGCCAGCAGCCCCCTATCGGGGGGGCTGGAGACCCAGTACTTC
.,.,TRBV16,TRBJ1-1,CASSQSTVEAFF,TGTGCCAGCAGCCAAAGTACCGTAGAAGCTTTCTTT
.,.,TRBV5-6,TRBJ2-7,CASSYPGSLEQYF,TGTGCCAGCAGCTATCCTGGATCCTTGGAGCAGTACTTC
TRBD2,.,TRBV19,TRBJ2-5,CASSMGLAGGVETQYF,TGTGCCAGTAGTATGGGACTAGCGGGAGGGGTAGAGACCCAGTACTTC
.,few,TRBV7-8,TRBJ2-1,CASSLEADIYNEQFF,TGTGCCAGCAGCTTAGAGGCCGACATCTACAATGAGCAGTTCTTC